The present entry profiles one T cell receptor beta chain with its context. Its target is not known. This entry comes from a study of cytomegalovirus exposure and HLA in healthy donors. Primers: 60 Vbeta forward and 13 Jbeta reverse. TCRdb's copy holds only in-frame clones and misses some; the assay was immunoSEQ multiplex PCR. The data show about 180,000 clones, around 80% seen once. V was pared by 0 bases and J by 0 bases, with 12 bases between. Germline-derived CDR1 and CDR2 are SGHRS and YFSETQ. CDR3 length: 16 amino acids. Healthy bone marrow donors made up the cohort. The study's findings and limits: Later analysis showed TCR association rates varying by HLA locus, highest for DRB1 and lowest for HLA-C.

Sequenced material: PBMCs. The chain combines TRBV5-1 with TRBJ1-2; the D is unclear. The receptor was derived from a woman between 40 and 50 years old in good health and CMV-seronegative. The CDR3 bases are TGCGCCAGCAGCTTGGGGCAGGCCTTGCCTAACTATGGCTACACCTTC. Translated, it gives CASSLGQALPNYGYTF. The whole variable domain, filled in from reference TRBV5-1 and TRBJ1-2, reads KAGVTQTPRYLIKTRGQQVTLSCSPISGHRSVSWYQQTPGQGLQFLFEYFSETQRNKGNFPGRFSGRQFSNSRSEMNVSTLELGDSALYLCASSLGQALPNYGYTFGSGTRLTVV.